These 3 T cell receptor beta chains share one sample of origin, sequenced in a study of blood T cell repertoires in COVID-19. Clones were sequenced by immunoSEQ multiplex PCR, and TCRdb holds only the in-frame ones, with some missing. Of just over 45,000 clones in the sample, around 87% were seen once. The source material was peripheral blood. The receptors originated from a human donor in a cohort sampled during active COVID-19.

The V and J genes are TRBV6-2 or TRBV6-3 and TRBJ2-7; D gene ambiguous. The CDR3 covers 15 residues. V was clipped by 0 bases and J by 5 bases, with 14 bases between them. Germline CDR1 is MNHEY and CDR2 is SVGEGT. CDR3: CASSYSGYLVNEQYF. DNA for the CDR3: TGTGCCAGCAGTTACTCCGGTTACCTGGTCAACGAGCAGTACTTC.

V and J are TRBV28 and TRBJ2-3; D remains unclear. This CDR3 has 13 amino acids. Trimming took off 5 bases at V and 0 bases at J, with 6 bases between the two ends. In germline, CDR1 is MDHEN, CDR2 SYDVKM. The CDR3 spells CASSPPSTDTQYF. The CDR3 DNA sequence: TGTGCCAGCAGTCCCCCAAGCACAGATACGCAGTATTTT.

The CDR3 is CASSLVGGQTTYEQYF. The CDR3 DNA reads as TGCGCCAGCAGCTTGGTAGGGGGTCAGACGACCTACGAGCAGTACTTC. The chain recombines TRBV5-1 with TRBJ2-7, with a tentative D call TRBD1 (6 bases). V gave up 0 bases and J gave up 2 bases, with 15 bases separating them. The CDR3 has 16 residues. Germline CDR1 is SGHRS and CDR2 is YFSETQ. The whole variable domain, remainder taken from reference TRBV5-1 and TRBJ2-7, is KAGVTQTPRYLIKTRGQQVTLSCSPISGHRSVSWYQQTPGQGLQFLFEYFSETQRNKGNFPGRFSGRQFSNSRSEMNVSTLELGDSALYLCASSLVGGQTTYEQYFGPGTRLTVT.